The 20 T cell receptor beta chains listed next were all sequenced from one sample in a study of blood T cell repertoires in COVID-19. Profiled with immunoSEQ multiplex PCR; TCRdb holds only in-frame clones, not every one. The sample has some 300,000 clones; about 91% are singletons. The material sequenced was PBMCs or T cells enriched from blood (not recorded which). The receptors originated from a woman aged 40 to 55 who had recovered from COVID-19.

This chain uses TRBV7-2 with TRBJ2-1; 7 bases are a match to TRBD2. The CDR3 consists of 16 residues. Germline V lookup: CDR1 SGHTA, CDR2 FQGNSA. V lost 0 bases to trimming and J lost 3 bases; unmatched junction nucleotides: 5. The CDR3 DNA sequence: TGTGCCAGCAGCTTAGCTTGGGACTATAACTACAATGAGCAGTTCTTC. This codes for CASSLAWDYNYNEQFF.

The rearrangement joins TRBV27 to TRBJ1-1; 7 bases agree with TRBD1. This CDR3 spans 14 amino acids. The V gene's germline CDR1 is MNHEY and CDR2 SMNVEV (reference sequence). The ends lost 6 bases at V and 0 bases at J; junction bases unmatched: 4. The chain's CDR3 is CASRYGTVNTEAFF. The DNA of the CDR3 is TGTGCCAGCAGATATGGGACAGTGAACACTGAAGCTTTCTTT.

The chain recombines TRBV7-3 with TRBJ1-2; possible D gene TRBD1, 5 bases. The V end was cut by 5 bases, the J end by 4 bases, with 17 bases between. Germline V gives CDR1 SGHTA, CDR2 FQGTGA. CDR3 size: 15 residues. The CDR3 coding sequence is TGTGCCAGCAGCCCGATCCCAGACAGAGTCTATGGCTACACCTTC. Translated, it gives CASSPIPDRVYGYTF.

The chain carries TRBV10-3 and TRBJ1-5; a possible D gene is TRBD1 (5 bases). CDR3 length: 14 residues. Trimming took 8 bases from V and 5 from J, leaving 16 bases between them. CDR1 is ENHRY and CDR2 is SYGVKD in the germline V gene. DNA for the CDR3: TGTGCCATCCGACCGGACTCGGGGGATCAGCCCCAGCATTTT. It is translated as CAIRPDSGDQPQHF.

The chain couples TRBV19 to TRBJ2-2; 12 nucleotides align to TRBD1. The CDR3 covers 16 residues. In germline, CDR1 is LNHDA, CDR2 SQIVND (reference sequence). J lost 4 bases, V lost 4 bases, and 4 bases had no gene match. The CDR3 loop is CASSRRDRGLTGELFF. The CDR3 region has the DNA TGTGCCAGTAGTAGGAGGGACAGGGGGCTCACCGGGGAGCTGTTTTTT.

This clone has just one count. The rearrangement links TRBV7-2 to TRBJ2-6; D not resolved. CDR1 is SGHTA, CDR2 FQGNSA, per germline. V was clipped by 8 bases and J by 7 bases, with 6 bases between them. The CDR3 sequence is 11 residues long. As DNA, the CDR3 is TGTGCCAGCGCGGATGCCAACGTCCTGACTTTC. Protein product: CASADANVLTF.

V and J are TRBV6-2 or TRBV6-3 and TRBJ2-7; maybe TRBD1 (6 bases). V was shortened by 2 bases and J by 9 bases, with 11 bases between the two germline ends. CDR1 and CDR2 (germline): MNHEY, SVGEGT. This CDR3 comprises 12 residues. The CDR3 protein is CASSYLDSLQYF. The CDR3, as DNA: TGTGCCAGCAGTTACCTGGACAGCCTGCAGTACTTC.

This rearrangement joins TRBV7-2 to TRBJ2-1, with D possibly matching TRBD2 (5 bases). There are 15 residues in the CDR3. V lost 3 bases to trimming and J lost 2 bases, with 11 bases between them. The germline gives CDR1 SGHTA, CDR2 FQGNSA. The CDR3 reads CASSFPGVTYNEQFF. DNA of the CDR3: TGTGCCAGCAGCTTCCCCGGGGTGACCTACAATGAGCAGTTCTTC.

The CDR3 here is CASSLGDRPSYEQYF. The CDR3 bases are TGTGCCAGCAGCTTAGGGGACAGGCCCTCCTACGAGCAGTACTTC. V and J are TRBV7-2 and TRBJ2-7, with 8 bases aligning to TRBD1. The V gene end was trimmed by 1 base and the J gene end by 0 bases; junction bases not matched to a gene: 2. Germline CDR1 is SGHTA and CDR2 is FQGNSA. The CDR3 is made up of 15 amino acids. Complete variable domain (other parts from reference TRBV7-2 and TRBJ2-7): GAGVSQSPSNKVTEKGKDVELRCDPISGHTALYWYRQSLGQGLEFLIYFQGNSAPDKSGLPSDRFSAERTGGSVSTLTIQRTQQEDSAVYLCASSLGDRPSYEQYFGPGTRLTVT.

This CDR3 is CASSLDINEKLFF. CDR3 DNA sequence: TGTGCCAGCAGCTTAGACATTAATGAAAAACTGTTTTTT. The chain links TRBV7-9 to TRBJ1-4; D is ambiguous. The germline CDR1 and CDR2 sequences are SEHNR and FQNEAQ (reference sequence). The V and J ends lost 1 base and 4 bases respectively, with 4 bases between them. CDR3 length: 13 residues.

The gene calls are TRBV6-5 and TRBJ2-7; no clear D. The CDR3 sequence is 13 residues long. Germline values: CDR1 MNHEY, CDR2 SVGAGI. Trimming took off 7 bases at V and 2 bases at J, with 12 bases between the two ends. The CDR3, as DNA: TGTGCCAGCACCCCGACAATTACCTACGAGCAGTACTTC. Translation: CASTPTITYEQYF.

The J gene is TRBJ2-7, the V gene TRBV28, with D possibly matching TRBD1 (5 bases). The germline V and J ends were trimmed by 2 bases and 3 bases, with 11 bases remaining between them. This CDR3 contains 14 residues. Germline CDR1 MDHEN, CDR2 SYDVKM. CDR3 bases: TGTGCCAGCAGTTTACAGGGTTTGAACTACGAGCAGTACTTC. Translating it yields CASSLQGLNYEQYF.

The chain combines TRBV28 with TRBJ2-1; the match to TRBD1 covers 11 bases. Germline assignment: CDR1 MDHEN and CDR2 SYDVKM. V lost 6 bases to trimming and J lost 12 bases; unmatched junction nucleotides: 10. This CDR3 has 14 residues. The CDR3, as DNA: TGTGCCAGCAGGGCTGGGACAGGGGGGGACGGGCAGTTCTTC. Its translation is CASRAGTGGDGQFF.

This clone was seen once. The chain has TRBV5-8 and TRBJ1-1; unclear D gene. Trimming took 4 bases from V and 5 from J, leaving 9 bases between them. In germline, CDR1 is SGHTS, CDR2 YDEGEE. The CDR3 has 12 amino acids. The CDR3 loop reads CASSPGSTEAFF. The CDR3 DNA follows: TGTGCCAGCAGCCCGGGGTCAACTGAAGCTTTCTTT.

The chain uses TRBV5-1 and TRBJ2-7; 10 bases match TRBD2. After removal of 3 bases from V and 3 bases from J, the junction contained 6 bases not matched to a gene. Per the germline V gene, CDR1 is SGHRS and CDR2 is YFSETQ. CDR3 size: 15 residues. CDR3 nucleotides: TGCGCCAGCAGCTCACCCGGGACTAGCGTCTACGAGCAGTACTTC. Amino acid sequence: CASSSPGTSVYEQYF.

There are a few counts of this clone. The chain recombines TRBV7-2 with TRBJ1-4, with 8 bases fitting TRBD1. Germline CDR1 is SGHTA and CDR2 is FQGNSA. V gave up 1 base and J gave up 5 bases; unmatched junction bases: 3. This CDR3 contains 15 residues. The CDR3 protein is CASSLDRGWNEKLFF. CDR3 bases: TGTGCCAGCAGCTTAGACAGGGGGTGGAATGAAAAACTGTTTTTT.

The V gene is TRBV4-1, the J gene TRBJ1-1, with 9 bases matching TRBD1. Losses at the gene ends were 0 bases for V and 8 bases for J; bases not matched to a gene: 4. Germline values: CDR1 MGHRA, CDR2 YSYEKL. CDR3 length: 14 amino acids. The CDR3 protein is CASSQDGQGKEAFF. DNA for the CDR3: TGCGCCAGCAGCCAAGATGGACAGGGGAAAGAAGCTTTCTTT.

The gene calls are TRBV11-3 and TRBJ1-6; 11 bases line up with TRBD1. The junction had 6 bases not matched to a gene; V was cut back by 4 bases and J by 7 bases. Germline CDR1 SGHNT, CDR2 YENEEA. This CDR3 is built from 16 residues. CDR3 sequence: CASSSQRTGGNSPLHF. In DNA, the CDR3 is TGTGCCAGCAGCTCCCAAAGGACAGGGGGCAATTCACCCCTCCACTTT.

The chain links TRBV6-6 to TRBJ1-3; 8 bases are a match to TRBD1. The CDR3 consists of 18 residues. The junction had 13 bases not matched to a gene; V was cut back by 6 bases and J by 0 bases. Germline V gene data show CDR1 as MNHNY and CDR2 as SVGAGI (reference sequence). CDR3 DNA sequence: TGTGCCAGCAGACGAAAGGGGCAGGGGGCAGACTCTGGAAACACCATATATTTT. This sequence encodes CASRRKGQGADSGNTIYF.

The V call is TRBV6-2 or TRBV6-3, the J call TRBJ2-7; D is undetermined. There are 13 residues in the CDR3. Germline V gene sequence: CDR1 MNHEY, CDR2 SVGEGT. Trimming stripped 3 bases from V and 4 bases from J, with 10 bases between. The CDR3 region is CASSYGQLYEQYF. As DNA, the CDR3 is TGTGCCAGCAGTTATGGCCAATTATACGAGCAGTACTTC.